This T cell receptor (beta chain) was obtained from a study of metastatic and nonmetastatic thyroid tumors. Across the study: Blood and tumor or nodule tissue repertoires from malignant and benign thyroid patients were compared. Regarding the study as a whole: Relative to benign nodules, malignant thyroid tumors were reportedly characterized by significantly elevated TCR beta diversity in blood and tumor.

Worth noting for this clone: The antigen is unknown.

No treatment of any kind had been given to any patient before thyroid surgery. MiXCR re-clonotyped the PCR reads for TCRdb. The data show 15,000 to 20,000 clones, 22% seen once. The CDR3 loop spans 12 amino acids. Per the germline V gene, CDR1 is SGHTA and CDR2 is FQGNSA. Deletions cut 2 bases from V and 10 bases from J, with 9 bases between. Sequencing was performed on tumor tissue. V and J are TRBV7-2 and TRBJ2-1; D uncertain. The clonotype originates from a male donor with papillary thyroid cancer or a benign thyroid nodule (not recorded which). Some clones in this sample may be carry-over from other donors' samples. The CDR3 spells CASSLSVGEQFF. The CDR3 DNA follows: TGTGCCAGCAGCTTATCGGTAGGAGAGCAGTTCTTC.